This entry lists 17 T cell receptor beta chains sequenced from one sample in a study of blood T cell repertoires in COVID-19. Here immunoSEQ multiplex PCR was the method, and the copy in TCRdb shows in-frame clones only, minus some. The sample comprises around 300,000 clones, roughly 91% of which are singletons, and around 2% rests with the top ten. Sequenced input: PBMCs or T cells enriched from blood (not recorded which). These receptors were taken from a woman in her fifties or sixties in a cohort exposed to, infected with or recovered from COVID-19 (not recorded which).

V usage is TRBV24-1 and J usage is TRBJ2-1; possibly TRBD2 for D (5 bases). Trimming shortened V by 3 bases and J by 0 bases, and 8 bases separated the two germline ends. CDR1 is KGHDR and CDR2 is SFDVKD in the germline V gene. This CDR3 spans 15 amino acids. Here the CDR3 DNA reads TGTGCCACCAGTGATCGGGGAGCCTCCTACAATGAGCAGTTCTTC. This translates into CATSDRGASYNEQFF.

A note on this clone: This specimen includes other DNA sequences encoding the same CDR3. V gene TRBV3-1 (or the pseudogene TRBV3-2) combines with J gene TRBJ1-2; D perhaps matches TRBD1 (6 bases). The CDR3 covers 14 residues. Germline V CDR1 and CDR2: LGHDT, YNNKEL (reference sequence). The V end lost 1 base, the J end lost 4 bases, and 10 bases lay between the germline ends. CDR3 amino acids: CASSQGQGTYGYTF. DNA for the CDR3: TGTGCCAGCAGCCAAGGTCAGGGGACCTATGGCTACACCTTC.

This sequence joins TRBV7-3 and TRBJ2-7, with a tentative D call TRBD1 (8 bases). Between the trimmed V and J ends, which lost 5 bases and 2 bases, there was a span of 19 bases. The CDR3 consists of 16 residues. Germline lookup yields CDR1 SGHTA and CDR2 FQGTGA. The CDR3 protein is CASSPKGGTGAYEQYF. Here the CDR3 DNA reads TGTGCCAGCAGCCCAAAGGGGGGGACAGGAGCCTACGAGCAGTACTTC.

The chain links TRBV19 to TRBJ2-7; TRBD2 matches 7 bases. The CDR3 is 14 amino acids. V was clipped by 2 bases and J by 2 bases; unmatched bases: 3. Germline V gene lookup returns CDR1 LNHDA and CDR2 SQIVND (reference sequence). CDR3 residues: CASSIRGEAYEQYF. DNA of the CDR3: TGTGCCAGTAGTATACGGGGGGAGGCCTACGAGCAGTACTTC.

This chain uses TRBV7-3 with TRBJ2-2; D possibly corresponds to TRBD2 (5 bases). Deletions cut 5 bases from V and 5 bases from J, with 15 bases between. Germline CDR1 and CDR2: SGHTA and FQGTGA. There are 15 residues in the CDR3. The CDR3 DNA reads TGTGCCAGCAGCCTAGGACTCAGAGGGACCGGGGAGCTGTTTTTT. This gives the protein CASSLGLRGTGELFF. Full variable domain (missing parts from reference TRBV7-3 and TRBJ2-2): GAGVSQTPSNKVTEKGKYVELRCDPISGHTALYWYRQSLGQGPEFLIYFQGTGAADDSGLPNDRFFAVRPEGSVSTLKIQRTERGDSAVYLCASSLGLRGTGELFFGEGSRLTVL.

This rearrangement joins TRBV2 to TRBJ2-5; no clear D. The germline V and J ends were trimmed by 6 bases and 3 bases, with 2 bases remaining between them. The CDR3 is 10 residues long. Germline V gene lookup returns CDR1 SNHLY and CDR2 FYNNEI. Written as DNA, the CDR3 is TGTGCCAGCAGCAAAGAGACCCAGTACTTC. As protein: CASSKETQYF.

The chain combines TRBV5-8 with TRBJ2-2; 8 bases align to TRBD2. This CDR3 spans 19 amino acids. Germline trimming cut 1 base from V and 4 bases from J; bases unmatched to any gene: 15. In germline, CDR1 is SGHTS, CDR2 YDEGEE. The CDR3 region has the DNA TGTGCCAGCAGCTTGTGGTCCGGGAGGGCCCTCCGGGGCACCGGGGAGCTGTTTTTT. This sequence encodes CASSLWSGRALRGTGELFF.

The chain combines TRBV6-4 with TRBJ1-2, with 8 bases matching TRBD1. CDR1 MRHNA and CDR2 SNTAGT come from the germline V gene. CDR3 length equals 15 residues. J was trimmed by 4 bases and V by 5 bases; bases with no gene match: 9. Here the CDR3 reads CASSPTGERSYGYTF. CDR3 DNA sequence: TGTGCCAGCAGTCCGACAGGGGAGCGTAGCTATGGCTACACCTTC.

The genes are TRBV6-5 and TRBJ2-7, with 7 bases identical to TRBD1. Germline CDR1 is MNHEY and CDR2 is SVGAGI. The CDR3 has 13 residues. Losses at the gene ends were 9 bases for V and 0 bases for J; bases not matched to a gene: 5. This chain's CDR3 is CASNRGGSYEQYF. The CDR3 DNA follows: TGTGCCAGTAACAGGGGCGGCTCCTACGAGCAGTACTTC.

The V and J genes are TRBV28 and TRBJ2-7, with TRBD2 matching over 15 bases. This CDR3 has 18 residues. The germline V gene has CDR1 MDHEN and CDR2 SYDVKM. After removal of 1 base from V and 7 bases from J, the junction contained 11 bases not matched to a gene. The CDR3 spells CASSLYLRTSGRAREQYF. The CDR3 bases are TGTGCCAGCAGTTTATACCTCAGGACTAGCGGGAGGGCCCGGGAGCAGTACTTC.

The rearrangement links TRBV5-4 to TRBJ2-2; 9 nucleotides agree with TRBD2. This CDR3 is 16 amino acids long. Germline CDR1 and CDR2: SGHNT and YYREEE (reference sequence). V was clipped by 7 bases and J by 2 bases; unmatched bases: 9. In DNA, the CDR3 is TGTGCCAGCGGCGGAACTAGCGGGTCCAACACCGGGGAGCTGTTTTTT. Amino acids: CASGGTSGSNTGELFF. Full variable domain (outside the CDR3, taken from reference TRBV5-4 and TRBJ2-2): ETGVTQSPTHLIKTRGQQVTLRCSSQSGHNTVSWYQQALGQGPQFIFQYYREEENGRGNFPPRFSGLQFPNYSSELNVNALELDDSALYLCASGGTSGSNTGELFFGEGSRLTVL.

The chain employs TRBV19 and TRBJ2-7, with 8 bases matching TRBD2. V was clipped by 4 bases and J by 2 bases; unmatched bases: 4. The CDR3 is made up of 14 amino acids. From germline, CDR1 is LNHDA and CDR2 SQIVND (reference sequence). The CDR3 nucleotides read TGTGCCAGTAGTAGGGAGCGGGGGCCCTACGAGCAGTACTTC. Protein: CASSRERGPYEQYF.

The chain has TRBV24-1 and TRBJ2-3, with 14 bases lining up with TRBD2. The CDR3 has 16 residues. Germline V lookup: CDR1 KGHDR, CDR2 SFDVKD. Trimming took 3 bases from V and 5 from J; bases not matched to a gene: 3. CDR3 coding DNA: TGTGCCACCAGTGATGGGACTAGCGGGAGAGGAGATACGCAGTATTTT. Translation: CATSDGTSGRGDTQYF.

V is TRBV3-1 (or the pseudogene TRBV3-2) and J is TRBJ2-2; 9 nucleotides line up with TRBD2. CDR1 and CDR2 from the germline V gene are LGHDT and YNNKEL (reference sequence). This CDR3 region has 16 residues. Trimming took 4 bases from V and 4 from J; bases not matched to a gene: 7. The CDR3 is CASSRPGLAGTGELFF. The CDR3 DNA sequence: TGTGCCAGCAGCCGACCGGGACTAGCCGGCACCGGGGAGCTGTTTTTT.

J is TRBJ1-1 and V is TRBV28; TRBD1 is a possible D gene (5 bases). CDR1 is MDHEN and CDR2 is SYDVKM in the germline V gene. Deletions cut 7 bases from V and 3 bases from J, with 21 bases between. The CDR3 contains 16 residues. The CDR3 nucleotides are TGTGCCAGCATTCGAGCCCCGGGGGTTCCGTACACTGAAGCTTTCTTT. Residues: CASIRAPGVPYTEAFF.

The chain recombines TRBV7-2 with TRBJ2-1, with 11 positions matching TRBD2. This CDR3 comprises 17 residues. V lost 4 bases and J lost 5; bases outside the gene matches: 10. In germline, CDR1 is SGHTA, CDR2 FQGNSA. CDR3: CASSSDVAGGGHNEQFF. The CDR3 nucleotides read TGTGCCAGCAGCTCCGATGTAGCGGGAGGGGGACACAATGAGCAGTTCTTC.

The chain combines TRBV7-9 with TRBJ2-3, with TRBD2 identical over 9 bases. Trimming cost V 8 bases and J 1 base; bases outside gene matches: 7. In germline, CDR1 is SEHNR, CDR2 FQNEAQ (reference sequence). This CDR3 has 15 amino acids. CDR3 region: CASLQRLAGTDTQYF. CDR3 sequence (DNA): TGTGCCAGCCTTCAAAGACTAGCGGGCACAGATACGCAGTATTTT.